This TCR beta chain derives from a study of CD8+CD57+ T cells in acquired aplastic anemia. Study as a whole: Sorted CD4+ and CD8+ cell DNA averaged approximately 3.2 ug. Whole-study results and caveats: Researchers reported that CD8+ Simpson's diversity was not significantly different in patients versus controls.

In patients chosen for sequencing, flow cytometry had shown CD8+CD57+ cell expansion. With no exception, the patients had severe acquired aplastic anemia. Blood sampling was performed on the patients, and none of them had received therapy by then. The TCR beta profiling, which covered VDJ combination and CDR3 sequence, was carried out using genomic DNA as the template. One entry per CDR3 protein results from TCRdb running MiXCR on the reads. The sample includes some 180,000 distinct CDR3 sequences, nearly 65% of them seen just once. A word on this clonotype: What it binds is unknown.

After removal of 6 bases from V and 0 bases from J, the junction contained 12 bases not matched to a gene. The CDR3 has 18 residues. This TCR came from a human donor with aplastic anemia. Source material: sorted CD4+, CD8+, or CD8+CD57+ T cells (not recorded which) from PBMCs. The chain employs TRBV12-3 or TRBV12-4 and TRBJ2-3; 10 positions agree with TRBD2. The CDR3 region is CASSTTSGEFSSTDTQYF. CDR3 DNA: TGTGCCAGCAGCACTACTAGCGGGGAGTTCTCTAGCACAGATACGCAGTATTTT.